The next 19 T cell receptor beta chains were all read from a single sample in a study of T-cell memory formation after mild COVID-19. TCRdb independently ran MiXCR on the 5' RACE reads; one entry per CDR3 protein. Of roughly 180,000 distinct CDR3 sequences in the sample, roughly 12% were seen once. The sequenced sample was PBMCs or a T cell subset sorted from them (not recorded which). The receptors were sampled from a young man who had mild COVID-19 (a few samples of this study predate the infection). Cell type and time point are not known.

This chain connects TRBV15 to TRBJ2-5; D is undetermined. This CDR3 region has 14 residues. Germline V gives CDR1 LNHNV, CDR2 YYDKDF (reference sequence). The germline V and J ends were trimmed by 5 bases and 1 base, with 11 bases remaining between them. CDR3 region: CATSSRTPQETQYF. In DNA, the CDR3 is TGTGCCACCAGCTCTCGAACTCCCCAAGAGACCCAGTACTTC.

This chain connects TRBV7-3 to TRBJ2-1; TRBD1 aligns across 9 bases. J was trimmed by 5 bases and V by 3 bases; bases with no gene match: 2. Per germline, CDR1 SGHTA and CDR2 FQGTGA. The CDR3 sequence is 14 residues long. The DNA of the CDR3 is TGTGCCAGCAGCTTGGGACAGGGCCACAATGAGCAGTTCTTC. This encodes CASSLGQGHNEQFF. The variable domain in full, with the rest retrieved from reference TRBV7-3 and TRBJ2-1, is GAGVSQTPSNKVTEKGKYVELRCDPISGHTALYWYRQSLGQGPEFLIYFQGTGAADDSGLPNDRFFAVRPEGSVSTLKIQRTERGDSAVYLCASSLGQGHNEQFFGPGTRLTVL.

J is TRBJ1-6 and V is TRBV5-1, with D possibly being TRBD1 (6 bases). Germline V CDR1 and CDR2: SGHRS, YFSETQ. This CDR3 region has 18 residues. Trimming left V 4 bases short and J 0 bases short, with 17 bases between. CDR3 bases: TGCGCCAGCAGCCAGCAGGCGGGGGCCGGCTCCTATAATTCACCCCTCCACTTT. This sequence encodes CASSQQAGAGSYNSPLHF.

This clonotype has more than one count but fewer than ten. V and J are TRBV7-9 and TRBJ1-3, with TRBD1 matching 8 bases. The germline CDR1 and CDR2 sequences are SEHNR and FQNEAQ (reference sequence). After removal of 9 bases from V and 3 bases from J, the junction contained 7 bases not matched to a gene. The CDR3 length is 14 residues. Here the CDR3 reads CASADREGGNTIYF. CDR3 DNA: TGTGCCAGTGCGGACAGGGAGGGTGGAAACACCATATATTTT. Full variable domain (missing parts from reference TRBV7-9 and TRBJ1-3): DTGVSQNPRHKITKRGQNVTFRCDPISEHNRLYWYRQTLGQGPEFLTYFQNEAQLEKSRLLSDRFSAERPKGSFSTLEIQRTEQGDSAMYLCASADREGGNTIYFGEGSWLTVV.

The chain joins TRBV4-1 to TRBJ2-7; D unresolved. In germline, CDR1 is MGHRA, CDR2 YSYEKL. This CDR3 comprises 15 residues. The V and J ends lost 0 bases and 2 bases respectively, with 11 bases between them. This CDR3 reads CASSQDVQNPYEQYV. The CDR3 nucleotides read TGCGCCAGCAGCCAAGATGTGCAGAACCCCTACGAGCAGTACGTC.

This clonotype came up a few times. The gene calls are TRBV20-1 and TRBJ2-3; D gene ambiguous. V lost 5 bases and J 1 base, leaving 7 bases between the germline ends. Per germline, CDR1 DFQATT and CDR2 SNEGSKA (reference sequence). This CDR3 contains 12 residues. In nucleotides, the CDR3 is TGCAGTGCTCTTCGGGGCACAGATACGCAGTATTTT. Protein product: CSALRGTDTQYF.

The V call is TRBV24-1, the J call TRBJ2-6; D is tentatively TRBD1 or TRBD2 (5 bases each). Germline V lookup: CDR1 KGHDR, CDR2 SFDVKD. The CDR3 length is 18 residues. The V gene lost 3 bases and the J gene lost 0 bases, with 14 bases spanning the gap. This CDR3 is CATSDGRGTVSGANVLTF. The CDR3 nucleotides read TGTGCCACCAGTGATGGACGAGGGACCGTCTCTGGGGCCAACGTCCTGACTTTC.

This clonotype was observed at least ten times. This chain links TRBV25-1 with TRBJ1-1; 7 nucleotides align to TRBD1. CDR1 and CDR2 from the germline V gene are MGHDK and SYGVNS. The CDR3 covers 13 residues. The junction had 5 bases not matched to a gene; V was cut back by 5 bases and J by 5 bases. CDR3 sequence (DNA): TGTGCCAGCAGTAAGGGACAGAGGACTGAAGCTTTCTTT. Translated: CASSKGQRTEAFF.

This clonotype was recorded at least ten times. The CDR3 DNA sequence: TGTGCCAGCAGCCTACGGGACCTTAACTATGGCTACACCTTC. Translating gives CASSLRDLNYGYTF. This chain uses TRBV7-2 with TRBJ1-2, with D maybe TRBD1 (5 bases). CDR1 and CDR2 from the germline V gene are SGHTA and FQGNSA. The V end lost 5 bases, the J end lost 1 base, and 11 bases lay between the germline ends. The CDR3 extends over 14 amino acids.

This clonotype was detected only a few times. The chain carries TRBV11-2 and TRBJ2-1; D is unresolved. Trimming shortened V by 5 bases and J by 6 bases, and 14 bases separated the two germline ends. CDR3 length: 14 amino acids. Germline V gene sequence: CDR1 SGHAT, CDR2 FQNNGV. The CDR3 DNA reads TGTGCCAGCAGCCTTCAATCTAAGGCCAATGAGCAGTTCTTC. It yields the protein CASSLQSKANEQFF.

The genes are TRBV5-1 and TRBJ2-1; 11 positions match TRBD2. The CDR3 spans 14 residues. Losses at the gene ends were 1 base for V and 7 bases for J; bases not matched to a gene: 1. The germline gives CDR1 SGHRS, CDR2 YFSETQ. Here the CDR3 reads CASSLPSGGNEQFF. In DNA, the CDR3 is TGCGCCAGCAGCTTGCCTAGCGGGGGGAATGAGCAGTTCTTC.

This clonotype was counted a few times. The V and J genes are TRBV15 and TRBJ2-2; no definite D call. The germline V and J ends were trimmed by 9 bases and 5 bases, with 10 bases remaining between them. Germline V gene sequence: CDR1 LNHNV, CDR2 YYDKDF (reference sequence). There are 12 residues in the CDR3. Written as DNA, the CDR3 is TGTGCCACGTCCTCTCGGACCGGGGAGCTGTTTTTT. Its protein is CATSSRTGELFF.

The table lists this clonotype with a count of one. The rearrangement links TRBV12-3 or TRBV12-4 to TRBJ2-7, with 8 bases aligning to TRBD1. The CDR3 is made up of 14 amino acids. Trimming took 3 bases from V and 6 from J; bases not matched to a gene: 7. CDR3 DNA: TGTGCCAGCAGTTTGCGGACAGGGTTTAGCGAGCAGTACTTC. It is translated as CASSLRTGFSEQYF.

The chain couples TRBV29-1 to TRBJ2-7; TRBD2 aligns across 8 bases. Germline V lookup: CDR1 SQVTM, CDR2 ANQGSEA. V was pared by 5 bases and J by 0 bases, with 9 bases of the junction left unmatched. The CDR3 has 15 amino acids. The CDR3 loop reads CSVLKLAGISYEQYF. The CDR3 region has the DNA TGCAGCGTTCTCAAATTAGCGGGAATCTCCTACGAGCAGTACTTC.

The V call is TRBV24-1, the J call TRBJ1-5; 8 nucleotides match TRBD1. Germline CDR1 is KGHDR and CDR2 is SFDVKD. Trimming took 3 bases from V and 3 from J; bases not matched to a gene: 6. The CDR3 loop spans 16 amino acids. CDR3: CATSDPRTGINQPQHF. CDR3 DNA: TGTGCCACCAGTGATCCACGGACAGGGATCAATCAGCCCCAGCATTTT.

The J gene is TRBJ2-3, the V gene TRBV10-3; D not resolved. Deletions cut 6 bases from V and 2 bases from J, with 12 bases between. Germline V lookup: CDR1 ENHRY, CDR2 SYGVKD. The CDR3 loop spans 14 amino acids. CDR3 amino acids: CAISEGQSTDTQYF. CDR3 DNA: TGTGCCATCAGCGAAGGGCAATCCACAGATACGCAGTATTTT.

The V and J genes are TRBV10-3 and TRBJ1-1; 8 bases match TRBD1. CDR3 size: 12 residues. CDR1 is ENHRY, CDR2 SYGVKD, per germline. With 9 bases clipped from V and 3 bases from J, the junction kept 3 bases outside the gene matches. CDR3 sequence: CAIKDRDTEAFF. The CDR3 region has the DNA TGTGCCATTAAGGACAGGGACACTGAAGCTTTCTTT.

This clonotype was seen more than once but under ten times. The chain combines TRBV6-5 with TRBJ2-7, with 8 positions matching TRBD1. The germline V gene encodes CDR1 MNHEY and CDR2 SVGAGI. V dropped 6 bases and J dropped 6; count of bases not matched to a gene: 10. This CDR3 is built from 14 residues. CDR3 amino acids: CASRPEVRGPEQYV. The CDR3, as DNA: TGTGCCAGCAGGCCCGAGGTCAGGGGGCCCGAGCAGTACGTC.

This clonotype was detected many times. The V call is TRBV7-2, the J call TRBJ2-2, with D unclear. This CDR3 spans 15 amino acids. Trimming took 5 bases from V and 4 from J, leaving 14 bases between them. Germline CDR1 reads SGHTA; CDR2 reads FQGNSA. CDR3 sequence (DNA): TGTGCCAGCAGCCGCCATGGGCAGTTCACCGGGGAGCTGTTTTTT. Protein product: CASSRHGQFTGELFF.